This TCR beta chain emerged from a study of human T cells and chemical hapten exposure. Study details: Reading of the patch tests, which applied 0.01% DPC to the upper back, occurred at 6 days. Study-wide results and limits: No alteration of TCRs above 1 in 1000 frequency was seen with DPC sensitization.

Single cDNA molecules in the library carried unique molecular identifiers attached during preparation. In TCRdb, the RACE reads were re-called with MiXCR into one record per CDR3 protein. The sample carries under 100,000 distinct CDR3 sequences, roughly a tenth recorded once. Time point denoted: patch test 2, 6 weeks after DPC sensitization. Described treatment: therapeutic diphenylcyclopropenone sensitization with weekly scalp DPC. The CDR3 is made up of 12 amino acids. V lost 3 bases to trimming and J lost 5 bases, with 7 bases between them. Germline CDR1 is KGHSH and CDR2 is LQKENI. About this clonotype itself: Its antigen remains unknown.

The chain carries TRBV18 and TRBJ1-1, with D unclear. The specimen was whole blood, collected in connection with sensitization to the hapten diphenylcyclopropenone (DPC). The TCR sequence derives from a woman aged 50 to 65 with alopecia areata. Some clones in this sample may be carry-over from other donors' samples. CDR3: CASSPRETEAFF. The DNA for the CDR3 is TGTGCCAGCTCACCGAGGGAGACTGAAGCTTTCTTT.